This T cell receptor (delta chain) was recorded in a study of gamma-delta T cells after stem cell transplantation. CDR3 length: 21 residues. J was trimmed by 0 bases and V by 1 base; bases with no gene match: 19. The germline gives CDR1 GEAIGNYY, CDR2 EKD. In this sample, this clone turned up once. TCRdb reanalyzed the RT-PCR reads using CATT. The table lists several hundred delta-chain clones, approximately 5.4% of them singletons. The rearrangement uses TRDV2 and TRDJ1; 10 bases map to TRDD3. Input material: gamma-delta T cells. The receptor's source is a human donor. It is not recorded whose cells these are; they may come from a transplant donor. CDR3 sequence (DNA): TGTGCCTGTGACACTGCCTTCGCATCGGGGGATACGGGGAGAGACACCGATAAACTCATCTTT. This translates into CACDTAFASGDTGRDTDKLIF.